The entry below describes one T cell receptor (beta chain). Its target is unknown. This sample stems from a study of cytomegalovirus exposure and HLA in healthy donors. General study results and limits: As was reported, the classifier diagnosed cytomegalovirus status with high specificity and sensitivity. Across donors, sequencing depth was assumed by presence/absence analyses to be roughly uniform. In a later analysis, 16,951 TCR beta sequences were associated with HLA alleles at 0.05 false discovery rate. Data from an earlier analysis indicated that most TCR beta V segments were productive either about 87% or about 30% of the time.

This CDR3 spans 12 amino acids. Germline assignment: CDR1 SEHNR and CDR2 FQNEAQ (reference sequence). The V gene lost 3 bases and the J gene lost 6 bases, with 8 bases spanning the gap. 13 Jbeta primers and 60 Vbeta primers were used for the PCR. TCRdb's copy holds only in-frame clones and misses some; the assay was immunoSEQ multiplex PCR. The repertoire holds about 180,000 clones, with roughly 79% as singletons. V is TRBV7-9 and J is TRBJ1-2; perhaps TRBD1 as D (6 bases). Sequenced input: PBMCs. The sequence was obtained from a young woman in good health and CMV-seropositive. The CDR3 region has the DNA TGTGCCAGCAGCTTCGGGGGGCATGGCTACACCTTC. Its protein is CASSFGGHGYTF.